This T cell receptor beta chain originates from a study of control samples from healthy donors and cancer patients. Sequencing was performed with immunoSEQ multiplex PCR; in TCRdb, only in-frame clones are kept and a portion is missing. Counted here are some 130,000 clones, about 95% occurring once; the ten biggest clones make up 3.6%. The CDR3 has 14 residues. V was cut by 4 bases and J by 5 bases, with 14 bases left in between. CDR1 is LGHDT, CDR2 YNNKEL, per germline (reference sequence). The TCR originated in a man aged 30 to 39 in good health. The sequenced sample consisted of blood. The chain combines TRBV3-1 (or the pseudogene TRBV3-2) with TRBJ2-5; D tentatively reads TRBD1 or TRBD2 (5 bases each). CDR3 in amino acids: CASSRDGSGETQYF. The CDR3 nucleotides are TGTGCCAGCAGCCGGGACGGGTCCGGGGAGACCCAGTACTTC.